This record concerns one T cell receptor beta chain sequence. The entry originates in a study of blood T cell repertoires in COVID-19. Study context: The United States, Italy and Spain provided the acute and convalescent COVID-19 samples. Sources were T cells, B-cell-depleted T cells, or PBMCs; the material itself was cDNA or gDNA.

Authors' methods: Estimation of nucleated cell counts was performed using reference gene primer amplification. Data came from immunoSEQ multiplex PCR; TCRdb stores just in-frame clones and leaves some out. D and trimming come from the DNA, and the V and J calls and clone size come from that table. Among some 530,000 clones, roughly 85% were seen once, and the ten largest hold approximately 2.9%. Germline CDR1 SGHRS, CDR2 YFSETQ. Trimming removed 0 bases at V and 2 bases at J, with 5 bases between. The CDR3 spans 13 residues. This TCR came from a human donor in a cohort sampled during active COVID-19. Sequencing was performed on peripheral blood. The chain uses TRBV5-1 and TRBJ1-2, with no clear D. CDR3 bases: TGCGCCAGCAGCTTGGACAAGAACTATGGCTACACCTTC. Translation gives CASSLDKNYGYTF. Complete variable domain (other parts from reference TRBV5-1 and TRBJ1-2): KAGVTQTPRYLIKTRGQQVTLSCSPISGHRSVSWYQQTPGQGLQFLFEYFSETQRNKGNFPGRFSGRQFSNSRSEMNVSTLELGDSALYLCASSLDKNYGYTFGSGTRLTVV.